Listed here is a single T cell receptor (beta chain). Sequencing ends 3 residues short of the CDR3 end; the germline J gene provides the rest. The source of the sample is a study of Tregs in tolerant kidney transplant recipients. This CDR3 has 16 amino acids. V was shortened by 3 bases and J by 4 bases, with 16 bases between the two germline ends. The germline V gene encodes CDR1 ENHRY and CDR2 SYGVKD. Some clones are missing from TCRdb's copy, which holds only in-frame ones; the method was immunoSEQ multiplex PCR. The sample has approximately 30,000 clones. The origin of this receptor is a human donor who received a combined kidney and bone marrow transplant. The chain joins TRBV10-3 to TRBJ2-1; D might be TRBD2 (6 bases). The sequences come from CD8+ T cells from blood, collected before the transplant. The covered CDR3 bases are TGTGCCATCAGTGATGGCAGCGGGTGGACGTACAATGAG. It specifies CAISDGSGWTYNE. The whole CDR3 is CAISDGSGWTYNEQFF.